The TCR beta chain described here comes from a study of shared clonotypes between healthy human individuals. Profiled with immunoSEQ multiplex PCR; TCRdb holds only in-frame clones, not every one. The repertoire holds millions of clones, approximately 92% seen once, with roughly 0.15% in the top ten. The sequenced material came from naive CD4+ T cells sorted from blood. The subset denotes: CD45RA+ positively selected. The source is a man between 18 and 35 years old in good health.

The DNA of the CDR3 is TGTGCCATCAGTGTCGGGACTAGCGGAACCTACGAGCAGTACTTC. Protein product: CAISVGTSGTYEQYF. The rearrangement joins TRBV10-3 to TRBJ2-7; 11 bases match TRBD2. In germline, CDR1 is ENHRY, CDR2 SYGVKD. Trimming removed 4 bases from V and 2 bases from J; junction bases left unmatched: 4. CDR3 length equals 15 residues.